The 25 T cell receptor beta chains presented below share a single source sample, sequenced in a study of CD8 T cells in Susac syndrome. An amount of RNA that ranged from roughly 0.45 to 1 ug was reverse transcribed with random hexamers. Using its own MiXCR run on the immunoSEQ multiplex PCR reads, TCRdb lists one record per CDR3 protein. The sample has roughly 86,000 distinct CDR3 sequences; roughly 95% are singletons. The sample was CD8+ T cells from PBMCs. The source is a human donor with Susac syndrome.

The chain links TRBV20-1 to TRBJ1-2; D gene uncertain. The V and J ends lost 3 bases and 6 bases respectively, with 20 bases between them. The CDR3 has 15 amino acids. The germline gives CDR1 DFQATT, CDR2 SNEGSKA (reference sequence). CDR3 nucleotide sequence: TGCAGTGCTAGTCCCCGGCCATCCGTATTTGATGGCTACACCTTC. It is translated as CSASPRPSVFDGYTF.

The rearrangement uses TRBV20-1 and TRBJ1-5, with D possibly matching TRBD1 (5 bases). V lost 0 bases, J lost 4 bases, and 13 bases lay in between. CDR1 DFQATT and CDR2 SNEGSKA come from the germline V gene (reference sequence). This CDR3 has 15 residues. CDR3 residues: CSARDPTGGNQPQHF. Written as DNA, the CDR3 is TGCAGTGCTAGAGACCCGACGGGGGGAAATCAGCCCCAGCATTTT.

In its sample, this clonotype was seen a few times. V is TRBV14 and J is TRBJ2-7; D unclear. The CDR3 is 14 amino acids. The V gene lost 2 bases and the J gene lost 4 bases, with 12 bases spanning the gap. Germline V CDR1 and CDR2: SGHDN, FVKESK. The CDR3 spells CASSQYAGDYEQYF. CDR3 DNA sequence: TGTGCCAGCAGCCAATATGCAGGTGATTACGAGCAGTACTTC.

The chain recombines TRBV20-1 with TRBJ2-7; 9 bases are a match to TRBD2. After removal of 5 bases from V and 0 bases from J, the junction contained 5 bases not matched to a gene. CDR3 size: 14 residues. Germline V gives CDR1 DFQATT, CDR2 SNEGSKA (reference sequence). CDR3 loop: CSAGSSGDSYEQYF. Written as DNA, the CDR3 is TGCAGTGCTGGTTCTAGCGGGGACTCCTACGAGCAGTACTTC.

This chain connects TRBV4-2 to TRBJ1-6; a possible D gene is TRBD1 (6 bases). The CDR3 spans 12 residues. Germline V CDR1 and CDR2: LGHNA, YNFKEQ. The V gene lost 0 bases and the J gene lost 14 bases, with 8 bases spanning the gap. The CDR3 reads CASSQDRGSLHF. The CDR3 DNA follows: TGTGCCAGCAGCCAAGATAGGGGGTCCCTCCACTTT.

The CDR3 is CAQTDSAPETQYF. As DNA, the CDR3 is TGTGCCCAGACGGACAGTGCTCCAGAGACCCAGTACTTC. The chain combines TRBV30 with TRBJ2-5; D might be TRBD1 (6 bases). Trimming removed 8 bases from V and 4 bases from J, with 17 bases in between. Germline V CDR1 and CDR2: GTSNPN, SVGIG (reference sequence). This CDR3 contains 13 residues.

CDR3: CASSVAGEETQYF. DNA for the CDR3: TGTGCCAGCAGCGTAGCGGGGGAAGAGACCCAGTACTTC. The chain uses TRBV9 and TRBJ2-5, with D possibly being TRBD2 (6 bases). This CDR3 has 13 residues. V dropped 0 bases and J dropped 3 bases, with 6 bases sitting between them. Germline loops: CDR1 SGDLS, CDR2 YYNGEE.

The DNA for the CDR3 is TGCAGTGCTAGAGAGGCCCCGGGCGATGGCTACACCTTC. Encoded protein: CSAREAPGDGYTF. The V gene is TRBV20-1, the J gene TRBJ1-2; D remains ambiguous. CDR1 is DFQATT, CDR2 SNEGSKA, per germline (reference sequence). The CDR3 has 13 amino acids. The V and J ends lost 0 bases and 6 bases respectively, with 11 bases between them.

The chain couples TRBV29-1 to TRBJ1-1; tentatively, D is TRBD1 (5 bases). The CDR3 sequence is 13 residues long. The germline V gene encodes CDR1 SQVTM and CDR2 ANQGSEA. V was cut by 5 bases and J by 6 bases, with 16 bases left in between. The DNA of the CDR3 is TGCAGCGTTTATAGGGACGTCCAGGCTGAAGCTTTCTTT. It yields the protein CSVYRDVQAEAFF.

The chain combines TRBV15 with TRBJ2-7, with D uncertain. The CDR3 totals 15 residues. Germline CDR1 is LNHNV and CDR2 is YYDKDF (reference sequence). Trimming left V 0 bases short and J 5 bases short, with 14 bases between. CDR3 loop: CATSRDINSLDEQYF. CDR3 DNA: TGTGCCACCAGCAGAGATATTAACAGTCTGGACGAGCAGTACTTC. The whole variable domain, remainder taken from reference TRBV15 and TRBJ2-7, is DAMVIQNPRYQVTQFGKPVTLSCSQTLNHNVMYWYQQKSSQAPKLLFHYYDKDFNNEADTPDNFQSRRPNTSFCFLDIRSPGLGDTAMYLCATSRDINSLDEQYFGPGTRLTVT.

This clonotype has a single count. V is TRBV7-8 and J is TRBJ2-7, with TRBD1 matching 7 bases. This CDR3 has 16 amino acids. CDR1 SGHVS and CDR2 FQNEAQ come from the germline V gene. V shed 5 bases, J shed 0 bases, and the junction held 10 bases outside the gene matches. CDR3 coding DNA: TGTGCCAGCAGCGCGCTCCCGGGACAGAGCTCCTACGAGCAGTACTTC. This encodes CASSALPGQSSYEQYF.

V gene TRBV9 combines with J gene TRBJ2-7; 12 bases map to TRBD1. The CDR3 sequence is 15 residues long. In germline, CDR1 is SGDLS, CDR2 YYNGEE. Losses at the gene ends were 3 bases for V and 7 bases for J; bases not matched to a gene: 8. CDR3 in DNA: TGTGCCAGCAGCGAGGGGGGACAGGGGGCCGCGGAGCAGTACTTC. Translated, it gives CASSEGGQGAAEQYF. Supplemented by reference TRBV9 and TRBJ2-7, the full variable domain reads DSGVTQTPKHLITATGQRVTLRCSPRSGDLSVYWYQQSLDQGLQFLIQYYNGEERAKGNILERFSAQQFPDLHSELNLSSLELGDSALYFCASSEGGQGAAEQYFGPGTRLTVT.

CDR3 bases: TGTGCCAGCAGTAACAGCGAGACCCAGTACTTC. It translates to CASSNSETQYF. The chain links TRBV25-1 to TRBJ2-5, with D uncertain. The CDR3 contains 11 residues. Per the germline V gene, CDR1 is MGHDK and CDR2 is SYGVNS. Trimming removed 5 bases from V and 5 bases from J, with 6 bases in between.

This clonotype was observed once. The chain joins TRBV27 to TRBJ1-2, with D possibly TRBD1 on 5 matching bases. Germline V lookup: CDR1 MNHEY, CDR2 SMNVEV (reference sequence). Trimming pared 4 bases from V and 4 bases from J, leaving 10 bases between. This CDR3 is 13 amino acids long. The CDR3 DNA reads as TGTGCCAGCAGTTCGGGACGGCGCTATGGCTACACCTTC. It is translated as CASSSGRRYGYTF.

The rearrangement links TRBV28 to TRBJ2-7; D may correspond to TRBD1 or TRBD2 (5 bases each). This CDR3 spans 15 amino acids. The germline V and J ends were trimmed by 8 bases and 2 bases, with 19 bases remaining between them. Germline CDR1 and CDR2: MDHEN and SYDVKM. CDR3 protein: CASLARGTLPYEQYF. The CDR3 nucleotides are TGTGCCAGCCTAGCTCGAGGGACCCTACCCTACGAGCAGTACTTC.

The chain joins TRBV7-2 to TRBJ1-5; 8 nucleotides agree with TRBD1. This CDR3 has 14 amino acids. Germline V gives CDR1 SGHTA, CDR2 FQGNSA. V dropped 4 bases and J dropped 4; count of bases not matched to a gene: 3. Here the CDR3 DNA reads TGTGCCAGCAGCTCGCGACAGGGGAATCAGCCCCAGCATTTT. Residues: CASSSRQGNQPQHF.

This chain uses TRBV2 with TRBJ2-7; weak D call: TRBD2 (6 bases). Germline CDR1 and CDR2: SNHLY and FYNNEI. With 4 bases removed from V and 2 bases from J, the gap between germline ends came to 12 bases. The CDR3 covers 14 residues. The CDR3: CASSAPGLPYEQYF. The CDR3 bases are TGTGCCAGCAGTGCCCCGGGACTTCCCTACGAGCAGTACTTC.

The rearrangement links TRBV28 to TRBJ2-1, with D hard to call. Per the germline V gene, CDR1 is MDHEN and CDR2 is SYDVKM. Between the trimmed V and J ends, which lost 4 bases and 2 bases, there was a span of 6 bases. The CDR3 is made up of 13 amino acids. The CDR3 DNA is TGTGCCAGCAGTTCCCCCACCTACAATGAGCAGTTCTTC. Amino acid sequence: CASSSPTYNEQFF.

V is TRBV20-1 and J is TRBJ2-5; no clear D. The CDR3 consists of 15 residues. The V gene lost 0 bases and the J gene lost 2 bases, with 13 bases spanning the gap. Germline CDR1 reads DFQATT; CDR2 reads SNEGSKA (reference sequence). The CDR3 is CSARDRNPKQETQYF. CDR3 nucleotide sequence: TGCAGTGCTAGAGATCGGAACCCAAAGCAAGAGACCCAGTACTTC.

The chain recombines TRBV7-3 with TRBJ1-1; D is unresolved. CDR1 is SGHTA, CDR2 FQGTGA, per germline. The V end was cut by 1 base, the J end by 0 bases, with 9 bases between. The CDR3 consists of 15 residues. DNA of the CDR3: TGTGCCAGCAGCTTAAATCAGGCCTTGAACACTGAAGCTTTCTTT. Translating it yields CASSLNQALNTEAFF.

CDR3: CASSANWDRKDYGYTF. The CDR3 DNA follows: TGTGCCAGCAGTGCGAATTGGGACAGGAAAGACTATGGCTACACCTTC. The chain recombines TRBV27 with TRBJ1-2, with 8 positions matching TRBD1. With 5 bases clipped from V and 3 bases from J, the junction kept 11 bases outside the gene matches. Germline V gene data show CDR1 as MNHEY and CDR2 as SMNVEV (reference sequence). CDR3 length equals 16 residues.

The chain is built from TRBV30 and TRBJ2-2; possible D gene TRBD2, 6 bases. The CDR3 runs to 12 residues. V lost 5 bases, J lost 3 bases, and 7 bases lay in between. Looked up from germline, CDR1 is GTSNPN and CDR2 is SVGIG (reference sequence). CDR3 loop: CAWSGDTGELFF. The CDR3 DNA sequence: TGTGCCTGGTCGGGGGACACCGGGGAGCTGTTTTTT.

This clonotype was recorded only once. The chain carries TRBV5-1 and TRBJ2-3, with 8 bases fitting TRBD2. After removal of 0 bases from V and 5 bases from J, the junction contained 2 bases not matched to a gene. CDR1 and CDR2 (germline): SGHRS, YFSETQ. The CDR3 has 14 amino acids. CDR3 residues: CASSLDTSGDTQYF. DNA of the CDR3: TGCGCCAGCAGCTTGGATACTAGCGGAGATACGCAGTATTTT. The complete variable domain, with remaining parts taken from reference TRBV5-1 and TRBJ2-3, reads KAGVTQTPRYLIKTRGQQVTLSCSPISGHRSVSWYQQTPGQGLQFLFEYFSETQRNKGNFPGRFSGRQFSNSRSEMNVSTLELGDSALYLCASSLDTSGDTQYFGPGTRLTVL.

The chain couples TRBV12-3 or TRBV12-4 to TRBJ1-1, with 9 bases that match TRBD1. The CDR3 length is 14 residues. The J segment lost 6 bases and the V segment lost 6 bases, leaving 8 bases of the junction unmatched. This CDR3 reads CASRPGTGTSEAFF. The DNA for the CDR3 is TGTGCCAGCAGGCCCGGGACAGGGACATCTGAAGCTTTCTTT.

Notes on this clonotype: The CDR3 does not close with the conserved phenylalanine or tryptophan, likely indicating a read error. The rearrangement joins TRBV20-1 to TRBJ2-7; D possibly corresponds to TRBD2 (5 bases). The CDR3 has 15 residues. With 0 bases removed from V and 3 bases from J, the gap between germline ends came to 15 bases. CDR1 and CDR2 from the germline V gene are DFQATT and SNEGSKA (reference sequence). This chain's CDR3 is CSARDPRGRGYEQYL. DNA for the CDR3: TGCAGTGCTAGAGATCCCCGGGGTCGCGGCTACGAGCAGTACCTC.